This TCR beta chain came from a study of cytomegalovirus exposure and HLA in healthy donors. A word on this clone: The antigen remains unidentified.

General study results and limits: Clonal expansion, a later analysis showed, was greater in HLA-associated TCR beta chains than in equally common others. Later analysis reportedly placed an Asian-associated ancestry cluster below the roughly 700-donor mean in N-insertions.

A multiplex PCR was run with 60 Vbeta primers and 13 Jbeta primers. Assay used: immunoSEQ multiplex PCR; TCRdb lists only in-frame clones, some missing. The sample includes 95,000 to 150,000 clones, roughly 82% of them seen just once. The sequencing sample was made of PBMCs. The TCR sequence derives from a middle-aged woman in good health and CMV-seropositive.

The CDR3 nucleotides read TGTGCCAGCAGTCTCACTCCAGGGATCAATGAGCAGTTCTTC. Amino acid sequence: CASSLTPGINEQFF. The chain recombines TRBV28 with TRBJ2-1, with a weak D call TRBD1 (5 bases). This CDR3 is built from 14 residues. V was clipped by 5 bases and J by 6 bases, with 14 bases between them. From germline, CDR1 is MDHEN and CDR2 SYDVKM.